Each of the 3 T cell receptor beta chains below was sequenced from the same sample in a study of T cell responses to AZD1222 COVID-19 vaccine (dated by TCRdb to the early 2020s). The time point label, as the study defines it: baseline before first vaccination. Receptors were amplified or captured by the immunoSEQ multiplex PCR assay. TCRdb mirrors the immuneACCESS table, restricted to in-frame sequences. Some clones are absent from its copies; in checked studies, under half trace to an unresolved V gene, and the reason for the others is unknown. This sample lists approximately 50,000 clones; 80% to 90% were detected once. Together, the top ten hold approximately 15% of the sample. The starting material was peripheral blood, obtained on day 0 of AZD1222 vaccination. The origin of the receptors is an adult in good health.

Within the sample, this clone is medium-sized. The chain is built from TRBV4-1 and TRBJ1-2, with 12 bases aligning to TRBD1. From germline, CDR1 is MGHRA and CDR2 YSYEKL. Unmatched junction bases numbered 14, after V lost 0 bases and J lost 6 bases. The CDR3 contains 19 residues. The CDR3 sequence: CASSQDLGTGGAGYDGYTF. CDR3 nucleotides: TGCGCCAGCAGCCAAGATCTGGGGACAGGGGGCGCAGGGTACGATGGCTACACCTTC.

The rearrangement links TRBV19 to TRBJ1-1; D is perhaps TRBD1 (6 bases). The germline V and J ends were trimmed by 5 bases and 6 bases, with 16 bases remaining between them. CDR3 length: 14 residues. Germline V gene data show CDR1 as LNHDA and CDR2 as SQIVND (reference sequence). CDR3 bases: TGTGCCAGTAGTCCCTGGGTGGGGGGCGCTGAAGCTTTCTTT. It yields the protein CASSPWVGGAEAFF. Variable domain in full (rest from reference TRBV19 and TRBJ1-1): DGGITQSPKYLFRKEGQNVTLSCEQNLNHDAMYWYRQDPGQGLRLIYYSQIVNDFQKGDIAEGYSVSREKKESFPLTVTSAQKNPTAFYLCASSPWVGGAEAFFGQGTRLTVV.

The DNA of the CDR3 is TGTGCCAGCAGCTTGGGACAGAGCGAAGTCAACGAGCAGTACTTC. It codes for CASSLGQSEVNEQYF. The chain combines TRBV7-8 with TRBJ2-7; the match to TRBD1 covers 7 bases. Germline V gene data show CDR1 as SGHVS and CDR2 as FQNEAQ. V shed 3 bases and J 5 bases; nucleotides not matched to a gene: 10. CDR3 length: 15 residues.